This TCR beta chain was documented in a study of cytomegalovirus exposure and HLA in healthy donors. Study conclusions and caveats: The study listed about 150 cytomegalovirus-associated TCR beta chains.

Germline V gene lookup returns CDR1 LGHNT and CDR2 FRNRAP. The length of the CDR3 is 13 residues. V dropped 3 bases and J dropped 6 bases, with 8 bases sitting between them. To note about this clone: Its antigen is currently unknown.

The PCR contained 60 Vbeta and 13 Jbeta primers. As originally analysed: Approximately 11 million shared chains were among about 80 million unique TCR beta chains counted in a later analysis. Clones were read by immunoSEQ multiplex PCR, and TCRdb kept only the in-frame ones, dropping some. V and J calls and clone size are those listed in that table; D and trimming were worked out from the DNA. The sample includes just over 95,000 clones, approximately 72% seen only once; the top ten take over 3.5%. This receptor was taken from a middle-aged woman in good health and CMV-seropositive. Specimen: PBMCs. V is TRBV12-5 and J is TRBJ2-2, with D possibly being TRBD2 (5 bases). Written as DNA, the CDR3 is TGTGCTAGTGGTTTATCGGGGTCCGGGGAGCTGTTTTTT. This codes for CASGLSGSGELFF. Full variable domain (outside the CDR3, taken from reference TRBV12-5 and TRBJ2-2): DARVTQTPRHKVTEMGQEVTMRCQPILGHNTVFWYRQTMMQGLELLAYFRNRAPLDDSGMPKDRFSAEMPDATLATLKIQPSEPRDSAVYFCASGLSGSGELFFGEGSRLTVL.